This TCR beta chain was sequenced during a study of shared clonotypes between healthy human individuals. Whole-study findings and limits: The study generally estimated greater richness for naive than memory subsets.

Naive CD8 isolation took CD45RO-negative cells positively selected for CCR7 and excluded terminally differentiated effector memory CD45RA+ cells. Germline lookup yields CDR1 MDHEN and CDR2 SYDVKM. The CDR3 has 14 residues. Trimming cost V 3 bases and J 4 bases; bases outside gene matches: 6. As regards this clone: Its antigen is still unknown.

This table comes from immunoSEQ multiplex PCR, and its TCRdb copy is limited to in-frame clones, with some not included. The sample lists almost 700,000 clones, 92% occurring once. This rearrangement joins TRBV28 to TRBJ2-7; 7 bases line up with TRBD2. The sample comprised naive CD8+ T cells sorted from blood. The sequence was obtained from a man younger than 45 in good health. The CDR3, as DNA: TGTGCCAGCAGTTTGGGAGGGAATGGGTACGAGCAGTACTTC. This gives the protein CASSLGGNGYEQYF.